One and the same sample provided the 27 T cell receptor beta chains below, sequenced in a study of CD8 T cells in Susac syndrome. RNA in amounts of roughly 0.5 to 1 ug was reverse transcribed with random hexamers. In TCRdb, the immunoSEQ multiplex PCR reads were re-called with MiXCR into one record per CDR3 protein. The table shows under 200,000 distinct CDR3 sequences, with around 94% occurring only once. Sequencing was performed on CD4+ T cells from PBMCs. All receptors come from a human donor in good health.

This clonotype was recorded only once. The rearrangement joins TRBV9 to TRBJ1-3; D ambiguous. Germline CDR1 and CDR2: SGDLS and YYNGEE. This CDR3 spans 15 amino acids. Deletions cut 2 bases from V and 0 bases from J, with 9 bases between. The CDR3 region is CASSVGRNSGNTIYF. The CDR3 DNA is TGTGCCAGCAGCGTCGGACGCAACTCTGGAAACACCATATATTTT.

The chain is built from TRBV20-1 and TRBJ2-1, with 11 bases that match TRBD2. In germline, CDR1 is DFQATT, CDR2 SNEGSKA (reference sequence). The CDR3 has 16 amino acids. J lost 3 bases, V lost 5 bases, and 9 bases had no gene match. CDR3 amino acids: CSARLRLAGIYNEQFF. The CDR3 coding sequence is TGCAGTGCTCGTCTAAGACTAGCGGGGATCTACAATGAGCAGTTCTTC.

The chain is built from TRBV2 and TRBJ2-5; D possibly uses TRBD1 or TRBD2 (5 bases each). V was cut by 5 bases and J by 5 bases, with 15 bases left in between. CDR3 size: 14 residues. Germline-derived CDR1 and CDR2 are SNHLY and FYNNEI. Here the CDR3 DNA reads TGTGCCAGCAGTTTGGATGAGGGGCGGGAGACCCAGTACTTC. This codes for CASSLDEGRETQYF.

The chain combines TRBV4-3 with TRBJ2-7; 13 nucleotides align to TRBD2. The CDR3 is 16 residues long. Germline loops: CDR1 LGHNA, CDR2 YSLEER. The J segment lost 6 bases and the V segment lost 4 bases, leaving 9 bases of the junction unmatched. CDR3 sequence reads: CASSRSGTSGVFEQYF. The CDR3 DNA follows: TGCGCCAGCAGCCGATCTGGGACTAGCGGGGTTTTCGAGCAGTACTTC.

The rearrangement uses TRBV20-1 and TRBJ1-2; possible D gene TRBD1, 6 bases. Trimming shortened V by 3 bases and J by 4 bases, and 18 bases separated the two germline ends. Germline V gene sequence: CDR1 DFQATT, CDR2 SNEGSKA (reference sequence). There are 15 residues in the CDR3. This chain's CDR3 is CSARIQGTGLYGYTF. DNA of the CDR3: TGCAGTGCTAGGATACAGGGTACCGGCCTCTATGGCTACACCTTC.

This rearrangement joins TRBV7-2 to TRBJ1-5; 7 bases agree with TRBD1. The length of the CDR3 is 16 residues. Germline V gene data show CDR1 as SGHTA and CDR2 as FQGNSA. V was pared by 1 base and J by 1 base, with 4 bases of the junction left unmatched. DNA of the CDR3: TGTGCCAGCAGCTTAGGGCGCAGGGGGAGCAATCAGCCCCAGCATTTT. Translation: CASSLGRRGSNQPQHF. Looking up the rest from reference TRBV7-2 and TRBJ1-5 gives the full variable domain: GAGVSQSPSNKVTEKGKDVELRCDPISGHTALYWYRQSLGQGLEFLIYFQGNSAPDKSGLPSDRFSAERTGGSVSTLTIQRTQQEDSAVYLCASSLGRRGSNQPQHFGDGTRLSIL.

The V and J genes are TRBV28 and TRBJ2-5, with 9 bases that match TRBD1. The V gene's germline CDR1 is MDHEN and CDR2 SYDVKM. After removal of 5 bases from V and 2 bases from J, the junction contained 6 bases not matched to a gene. This CDR3 is built from 15 residues. CDR3 nucleotide sequence: TGTGCCAGCAGTACACCGGGACAGGGACAAGAGACCCAGTACTTC. Its translation is CASSTPGQGQETQYF.

This clonotype has only one observation. CDR3 in amino acids: CSVEEEGGKIYGYTF. In DNA, the CDR3 is TGCAGCGTTGAAGAAGAGGGGGGGAAAATCTATGGCTACACCTTC. V and J are TRBV29-1 and TRBJ1-2; perhaps TRBD1 as D (6 bases). V was trimmed by 0 bases and J by 4 bases, leaving 15 bases between them. CDR3 length: 15 residues. Germline CDR1 SQVTM, CDR2 ANQGSEA.

This chain joins TRBV21-1 and TRBJ1-1. TRBV21-1 is a recognized pseudogene. This CDR3 region has 16 residues. The CDR3 loop reads CASRKEASREYTEAFF. Here the CDR3 DNA reads TGTGCCAGCAGAAAAGAGGCATCACGAGAGTACACTGAAGCTTTCTTT.

The chain employs TRBV5-1 and TRBJ2-1; D ambiguous. Trimming shortened V by 2 bases and J by 13 bases, and 13 bases separated the two germline ends. The CDR3 has 12 amino acids. Germline assignment: CDR1 SGHRS and CDR2 YFSETQ. CDR3 DNA: TGCGCCAGCAGCTTAGACCGCGACGCTCAGTTCTTC. Protein: CASSLDRDAQFF.

The chain recombines TRBV6-5 with TRBJ1-2; TRBD1 is a possible D gene (5 bases). Germline V gene lookup returns CDR1 MNHEY and CDR2 SVGAGI. The CDR3 loop spans 14 amino acids. Trimming took off 2 bases at V and 7 bases at J, with 14 bases between the two ends. The CDR3, as DNA: TGTGCCAGCAGTTACGACAGATCCATCGGTGGCTACACCTTC. Translated, it gives CASSYDRSIGGYTF.

V gene TRBV18 combines with J gene TRBJ2-7; possible D gene TRBD1, 6 bases. This CDR3 is 12 amino acids long. V lost 5 bases, J lost 6 bases, and 11 bases lay in between. Per germline, CDR1 KGHSH and CDR2 LQKENI. The chain's CDR3 is CASSVDRREQYF. DNA for the CDR3: TGTGCCAGCTCAGTCGACAGGCGCGAGCAGTACTTC.

The gene calls are TRBV10-3 and TRBJ1-1, with D possibly matching TRBD1 (6 bases). The CDR3 is made up of 13 amino acids. Trimming left V 7 bases short and J 1 base short, with 10 bases between. CDR1 and CDR2 from the germline V gene are ENHRY and SYGVKD. In nucleotides, the CDR3 is TGTGCCATCATGTCGACAGGGAACACTGAAGCTTTCTTT. Translated: CAIMSTGNTEAFF.

The chain couples TRBV7-9 to TRBJ2-5, with D possibly being TRBD2 (7 bases). The ends were cut back, 2 bases at V and 2 bases at J, with 12 bases in the middle. The V gene's germline CDR1 is SEHNR and CDR2 FQNEAQ (reference sequence). CDR3 length: 15 amino acids. The DNA of the CDR3 is TGTGCCAGCAGCTTAATGGGGGGGCAGCAAGAGACCCAGTACTTC. It encodes CASSLMGGQQETQYF.

V is TRBV29-1 and J is TRBJ2-7, with D perhaps matching TRBD1 (6 bases). The CDR3 consists of 14 residues. Germline-derived CDR1 and CDR2 are SQVTM and ANQGSEA. V shed 6 bases and J shed 2 bases, with 17 bases lying between them. The CDR3 loop reads CSVTQQGPTYEQYF. CDR3 sequence (DNA): TGCAGCGTCACACAACAGGGTCCCACCTACGAGCAGTACTTC.

V is TRBV12-3 or TRBV12-4 and J is TRBJ1-2; no firm D call. With 8 bases removed from V and 8 bases from J, the gap between germline ends came to 9 bases. There are 10 residues in the CDR3. CDR3 bases: TGTGCCAGCGGCCAAATAGGCTACACCTTC. It encodes CASGQIGYTF.

The V call is TRBV7-2, the J call TRBJ2-5; D is undetermined. The CDR3 runs to 14 residues. Trimming removed 1 base at V and 0 bases at J, with 6 bases between. Germline-derived CDR1 and CDR2 are SGHTA and FQGNSA. The CDR3 here is CASSLGRHQETQYF. DNA for the CDR3: TGTGCCAGCAGCTTAGGCCGGCACCAAGAGACCCAGTACTTC.

This chain links TRBV6-1 with TRBJ2-6; 7 bases fit TRBD1. Germline CDR1 and CDR2: MNHNS and SASEGT. The V gene end was trimmed by 4 bases and the J gene end by 0 bases; junction bases not matched to a gene: 3. The CDR3 is made up of 16 amino acids. DNA of the CDR3: TGTGCCAGCAGTGCCAGACAGGGCTCTGGGGCCAACGTCCTGACTTTC. This gives the protein CASSARQGSGANVLTF.

The chain employs TRBV20-1 and TRBJ1-1; a weak D match, TRBD1 (5 bases). The length of the CDR3 is 14 residues. Germline values: CDR1 DFQATT, CDR2 SNEGSKA (reference sequence). The V and J ends lost 2 bases and 4 bases respectively, with 14 bases between them. In nucleotides, the CDR3 is TGCAGTGCTAGAAGGGAAGCAGGGCCCACTGAAGCTTTCTTT. Its protein product is CSARREAGPTEAFF.

The chain carries TRBV20-1 and TRBJ2-7, with D perhaps TRBD1 (5 bases). Between the trimmed V and J ends, which lost 5 bases and 3 bases, there was a span of 20 bases. The germline gives CDR1 DFQATT, CDR2 SNEGSKA (reference sequence). The CDR3 contains 15 residues. CDR3 DNA: TGCAGTGCTCCCCGACCCTCCGCTACAGGCTACGAGCAGTACTTC. Translated, it gives CSAPRPSATGYEQYF.

This chain links TRBV2 with TRBJ2-6; 7 bases align to TRBD1. With 4 bases clipped from V and 0 bases from J, the junction kept 9 bases outside the gene matches. The CDR3 is 18 residues long. Germline V gene sequence: CDR1 SNHLY, CDR2 FYNNEI. Here the CDR3 reads CASSVLGTALSGANVLTF. CDR3 DNA: TGTGCCAGCAGTGTTCTCGGGACAGCCCTCTCTGGGGCCAACGTCCTGACTTTC.

J is TRBJ1-1 and V is TRBV29-1; D ambiguous. The CDR3 is made up of 13 amino acids. V was clipped by 6 bases and J by 4 bases, with 15 bases between them. In germline, CDR1 is SQVTM, CDR2 ANQGSEA. The CDR3 region is CSVTPGWGTEAFF. As DNA, the CDR3 is TGCAGCGTCACCCCGGGGTGGGGCACTGAAGCTTTCTTT. Based on the CDR3 plus reference TRBV29-1 and TRBJ1-1, the full variable domain is SAVISQKPSRDICQRGTSLTIQCQVDSQVTMMFWYRQQPGQSLTLIATANQGSEATYESGFVIDKFPISRPNLTFSTLTVSNMSPEDSSIYLCSVTPGWGTEAFFGQGTRLTVV.

This clonotype is a singleton in its sample. The genes are TRBV29-1 and TRBJ1-1; 10 bases are shared with TRBD1. Trimming took 4 bases from V and 0 from J; bases not matched to a gene: 5. Germline lookup yields CDR1 SQVTM and CDR2 ANQGSEA. The CDR3 extends over 15 amino acids. Here the CDR3 reads CSVAGTGDMNTEAFF. The CDR3 DNA reads TGCAGCGTTGCGGGGACAGGGGATATGAACACTGAAGCTTTCTTT.

The chain couples TRBV29-1 to TRBJ1-1; TRBD1 matches 11 bases. J lost 6 bases, V lost 8 bases, and 8 bases had no gene match. The CDR3 length is 13 residues. Looked up from germline, CDR1 is SQVTM and CDR2 is ANQGSEA. The CDR3 protein is CSSLPGQGAEAFF. The DNA for the CDR3 is TGCAGCTCCCTTCCGGGACAGGGGGCTGAAGCTTTCTTT.

This clonotype was found once. The rearrangement links TRBV29-1 to TRBJ2-7, with D maybe TRBD2 (5 bases). This CDR3 has 13 residues. Germline V gene lookup returns CDR1 SQVTM and CDR2 ANQGSEA. V lost 1 base to trimming and J lost 5 bases, with 12 bases between them. The CDR3 DNA reads as TGCAGCGTTGAAGGGTTAGCGTCCCACGAGCAGTACTTC. This codes for CSVEGLASHEQYF.

The chain couples TRBV7-2 to TRBJ1-5; D gene ambiguous. CDR3 length: 15 amino acids. CDR1 is SGHTA and CDR2 is FQGNSA in the germline V gene. V dropped 2 bases and J dropped 2 bases, with 10 bases sitting between them. CDR3 in DNA: TGTGCCAGCAGCTTATACCGCGGGGGCAATCAGCCCCAGCATTTT. This encodes CASSLYRGGNQPQHF. The full variable domain, rest sourced from reference TRBV7-2 and TRBJ1-5, is GAGVSQSPSNKVTEKGKDVELRCDPISGHTALYWYRQSLGQGLEFLIYFQGNSAPDKSGLPSDRFSAERTGGSVSTLTIQRTQQEDSAVYLCASSLYRGGNQPQHFGDGTRLSIL.

This chain links TRBV20-1 with TRBJ2-3, with 7 bases identical to TRBD1. The germline V gene has CDR1 DFQATT and CDR2 SNEGSKA (reference sequence). V dropped 3 bases and J dropped 3; count of bases not matched to a gene: 9. The CDR3 is 15 amino acids. This chain's CDR3 is CSARATGTATDTQYF. The CDR3 bases are TGCAGTGCTAGGGCTACCGGGACAGCGACAGATACGCAGTATTTT.